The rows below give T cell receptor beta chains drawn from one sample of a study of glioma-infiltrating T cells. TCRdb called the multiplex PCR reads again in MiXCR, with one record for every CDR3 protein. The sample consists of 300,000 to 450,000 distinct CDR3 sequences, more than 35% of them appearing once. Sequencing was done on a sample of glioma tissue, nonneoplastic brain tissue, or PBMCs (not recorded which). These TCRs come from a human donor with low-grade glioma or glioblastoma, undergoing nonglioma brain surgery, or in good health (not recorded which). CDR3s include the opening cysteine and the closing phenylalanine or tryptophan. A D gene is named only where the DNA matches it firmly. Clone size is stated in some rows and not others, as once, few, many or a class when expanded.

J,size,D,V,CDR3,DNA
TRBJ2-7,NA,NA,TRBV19,CASMGASLEQYF,TGTGCCAGTATGGGGGCCTCCCTCGAGCAGTACTTC
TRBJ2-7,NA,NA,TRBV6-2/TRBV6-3,CASSYALTYEQYF,TGTGCCAGCAGTTACGCACTAACCTACGAGCAGTACTTC
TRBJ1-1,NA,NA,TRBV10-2,CASLGDSRTEAFF,TGCGCCAGCCTGGGGGACTCCCGCACTGAAGCTTTCTTT
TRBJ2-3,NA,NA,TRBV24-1,CATSEKTGTADTQYF,TGTGCCACCAGTGAGAAAACCGGGACCGCGGATACGCAGTATTTT
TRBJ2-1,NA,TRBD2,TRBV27,CASTQEVAGANEKFF,TGTGCCAGCACCCAAGAGGTAGCGGGAGCCAATGAGAAGTTCTTC
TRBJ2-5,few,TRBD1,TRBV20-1,CSARPLRDRGRETQYF,TGCAGTGCTAGACCTCTCCGGGACAGGGGGCGAGAGACCCAGTACTTC
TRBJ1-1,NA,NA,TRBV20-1,CSATGGENTEAFF,TGCAGTGCCACCGGGGGGGAGAACACTGAAGCTTTCTTT
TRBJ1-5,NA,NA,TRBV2,CASSSEGLGNQPQHF,TGTGCCAGCTCTTCGGAGGGCCTGGGCAATCAGCCCCAGCATTTT
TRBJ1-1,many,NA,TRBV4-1,CASSQDQAGNTEAFF,TGCGCCAGCAGCCAAGATCAGGCGGGGAACACTGAAGCTTTCTTT
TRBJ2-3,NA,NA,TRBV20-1,CSATGHNIATDTQNF,TGCAGTGCTACAGGACACAACATAGCCACAGATACGCAGAATTTT
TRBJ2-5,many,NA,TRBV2,CASSDIRETQYF,TGTGCCAGCAGTGATATTCGGGAGACCCAGTACTTC
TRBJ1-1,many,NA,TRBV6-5,CASSYRPQGTEAFF,TGTGCCAGCAGTTACCGCCCGCAGGGCACTGAAGCTTTCTTT
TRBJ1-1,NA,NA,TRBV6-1,CASSVTDGNTEAFF,TGTGCCAGCAGTGTTACCGACGGGAACACTGAAGCTTTCTTT
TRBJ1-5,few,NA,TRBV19,CASASGSNQPQHF,TGTGCCAGCGCGTCGGGTAGCAATCAGCCCCAGCATTTT
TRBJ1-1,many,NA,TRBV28,CASSLGGRLNTEAFF,TGTGCCAGCAGCCTGGGGGGGCGACTGAACACTGAAGCTTTCTTT
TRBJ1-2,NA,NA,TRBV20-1,CSARDPTGKWAGYTF,TGCAGTGCTAGAGATCCTACAGGGAAATGGGCTGGCTACACCTTC
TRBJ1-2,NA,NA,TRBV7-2,CASSPDRLPYGYTF,TGTGCCAGCAGCCCCGACAGGCTACCCTATGGCTACACCTTC